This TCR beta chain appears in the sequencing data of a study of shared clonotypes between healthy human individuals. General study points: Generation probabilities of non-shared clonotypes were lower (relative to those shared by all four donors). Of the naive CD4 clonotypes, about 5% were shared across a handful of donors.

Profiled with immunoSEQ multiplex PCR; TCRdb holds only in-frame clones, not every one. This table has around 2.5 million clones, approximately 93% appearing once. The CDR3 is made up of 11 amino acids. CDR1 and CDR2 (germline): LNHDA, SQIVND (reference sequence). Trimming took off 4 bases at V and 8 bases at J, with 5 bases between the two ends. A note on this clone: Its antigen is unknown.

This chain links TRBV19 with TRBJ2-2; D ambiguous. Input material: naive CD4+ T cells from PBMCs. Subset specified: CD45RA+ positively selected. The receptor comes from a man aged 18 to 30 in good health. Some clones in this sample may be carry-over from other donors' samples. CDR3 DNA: TGTGCCAGTAGTAGGTGGGGGGAGCTGTTTTTT. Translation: CASSRWGELFF.